Given below is one T cell receptor beta chain in context. This sample was included in a study of control samples from healthy donors and cancer patients. The length of the CDR3 is 16 residues. The germline CDR1 and CDR2 sequences are MNHEY and SVGAGI. V was pared by 0 bases and J by 3 bases, with 2 bases of the junction left unmatched. Profiled with immunoSEQ multiplex PCR; TCRdb holds only in-frame clones, not every one. The sample has some 150,000 clones, 80% to 95% seen once; the top ten hold approximately 4%. V usage is TRBV6-5 and J usage is TRBJ1-6, with 7 bases identical to TRBD1. The sequence derives from a woman in her sixties in good health. The sequencing sample was made of blood. The CDR3 sequence is CASSYSGDSYNSPLHF. The CDR3, as DNA: TGTGCCAGCAGTTACTCAGGGGACAGCTATAATTCACCCCTCCACTTT.